The rows below give T cell receptor beta chains drawn from one sample of a study of shared clonotypes between healthy human individuals. The method was immunoSEQ multiplex PCR; TCRdb's version includes in-frame clones alone and lacks a portion of them. The table shows around 1.1 million clones, with about 84% occurring only once. Sample: memory CD4+ T cells from PBMCs. These receptors all come from a man aged 18 to 30 in good health. Some clones in this sample may be carry-over from other donors' samples. Both conserved end residues are part of each CDR3. A D gene is named only where the DNA matches it firmly. Clone size is given for some rows only: seen once, a few or many times, or a class if the clone is expanded.

j_call: TRBJ2-5
v_call: TRBV13
clone_size: .
d_call: TRBD1
cdr3_nt: TGTGCCAGCAGCCGCCCGACAGGGGCGTACCAGGAGACCCAGTACTTC
cdr3_aa: CASSRPTGAYQETQYF

j_call: TRBJ2-7
v_call: TRBV14
clone_size: .
d_call: TRBD2
cdr3_nt: TGTGCCAGCAGCCAATTACACTCGGGACTAGCCTACGAGCAGTACTTC
cdr3_aa: CASSQLHSGLAYEQYF

j_call: TRBJ1-2
v_call: TRBV5-5
clone_size: .
d_call: .
cdr3_nt: TGTGCCAGCAGCGACAGGACCGCCTTCGGCTACACCTTC
cdr3_aa: CASSDRTAFGYTF

j_call: TRBJ2-4
v_call: TRBV6-6
clone_size: .
d_call: TRBD2
cdr3_nt: TGTGCAAGTAGGGGAGGGACAAACATTCAGTACTTC
cdr3_aa: CASRGGTNIQYF

j_call: TRBJ1-1
v_call: TRBV28
clone_size: .
d_call: .
cdr3_nt: TGTGCCAGCAGTTTAGGACGGCGGAACACTGAAGCTTTCTTT
cdr3_aa: CASSLGRRNTEAFF

j_call: TRBJ1-5
v_call: TRBV6-4
clone_size: .
d_call: .
cdr3_nt: TGTGCCAGCAGTGACTCGAGGTCGGGGGAAGGTGATCAGCCCCAGCATTTT
cdr3_aa: CASSDSRSGEGDQPQHF

j_call: TRBJ2-1
v_call: TRBV5-1
clone_size: .
d_call: TRBD1
cdr3_nt: TGCGCCAGCAGCTTGTGGGACAGGGGCTACAATGAGCAGTTCTTC
cdr3_aa: CASSLWDRGYNEQFF

j_call: TRBJ2-3
v_call: TRBV28
clone_size: .
d_call: .
cdr3_nt: TGTGCCAGCGGGAGGCCTAGCGCGAGCACAGATACGCAGTATTTT
cdr3_aa: CASGRPSASTDTQYF

j_call: TRBJ1-4
v_call: TRBV30
clone_size: .
d_call: .
cdr3_nt: TGTGCCTGGAGTGTAGGCTACACACGCGGTGAAAAACTGTTTTTT
cdr3_aa: CAWSVGYTRGEKLFF

j_call: TRBJ2-1
v_call: TRBV2
clone_size: .
d_call: .
cdr3_nt: TGTGCCAGCGACCCCCCCTCCTACAATGAGCAGTTCTTC
cdr3_aa: CASDPPSYNEQFF

j_call: TRBJ2-2
v_call: TRBV4-1
clone_size: .
d_call: TRBD2
cdr3_nt: TGCGCCAGCAGCCAAGGGCTAGCGGGGGTATACACCGGGGAGCTGTTTTTT
cdr3_aa: CASSQGLAGVYTGELFF

j_call: TRBJ1-2
v_call: TRBV7-9
clone_size: .
d_call: .
cdr3_nt: TGTGCCAGCAGCTTAAGGACACCCTATGGCTACACCTTC
cdr3_aa: CASSLRTPYGYTF

j_call: TRBJ2-2
v_call: TRBV7-2
clone_size: .
d_call: TRBD1
cdr3_nt: TGTGCCAGCAGCTCGGGACAGGGGCCCTACACCGGGGAGCTGTTTTTT
cdr3_aa: CASSSGQGPYTGELFF

j_call: TRBJ2-6
v_call: TRBV7-3
clone_size: .
d_call: TRBD1
cdr3_nt: TGTGCCAGCAGATCGACAGGGTCTGGGGCCAACGTCCTGACTTTC
cdr3_aa: CASRSTGSGANVLTF

j_call: TRBJ2-1
v_call: TRBV20-1
clone_size: .
d_call: .
cdr3_nt: TGCAGTGCACCTACAGCCAATGAGCAGTTCTTC
cdr3_aa: CSAPTANEQFF

j_call: TRBJ1-2
v_call: TRBV5-6
clone_size: once
d_call: .
cdr3_nt: TGTGCCAGCAGCTTTAGGGGCTCGAACTATGGCTACACCTTC
cdr3_aa: CASSFRGSNYGYTF

j_call: TRBJ2-3
v_call: TRBV27
clone_size: once
d_call: .
cdr3_nt: TGTGCCAGCAGCCTAAGAACGGGACTTTCTAGCACAGATACGCAGTATTTT
cdr3_aa: CASSLRTGLSSTDTQYF

j_call: TRBJ2-7
v_call: TRBV30
clone_size: .
d_call: .
cdr3_nt: TGTGCCTGGAAATCGCCCCCCCTGGGCGAGCAGTACTTC
cdr3_aa: CAWKSPPLGEQYF

j_call: TRBJ2-3
v_call: TRBV20-1
clone_size: once
d_call: .
cdr3_nt: TGCAGTGCTGGATTGGGAGATACGCAGTATTTT
cdr3_aa: CSAGLGDTQYF

j_call: TRBJ2-5
v_call: TRBV7-2
clone_size: .
d_call: .
cdr3_nt: TGTGCCAGCAGCTTAGTACGGCGGGAGACCCAGTACTTC
cdr3_aa: CASSLVRRETQYF

j_call: TRBJ1-3
v_call: TRBV6-1
clone_size: .
d_call: TRBD1
cdr3_nt: TGTGCCAGCAGAGCGGGACAGCTTGGAAACACCATATATTTT
cdr3_aa: CASRAGQLGNTIYF

j_call: TRBJ2-5
v_call: TRBV5-1
clone_size: .
d_call: TRBD2
cdr3_nt: TGCGCCAGCAGCTTGGGCGGGAGTGAGACCCAGTACTTC
cdr3_aa: CASSLGGSETQYF

j_call: TRBJ2-1
v_call: TRBV7-3
clone_size: .
d_call: .
cdr3_nt: TGTGCCAGCAGCCCCCGGTCGAGGACAGACAATGAGCAGTTCTTC
cdr3_aa: CASSPRSRTDNEQFF

j_call: TRBJ1-2
v_call: TRBV5-1
clone_size: .
d_call: .
cdr3_nt: TGCGCCAGCAGCCCCACCTCCAGGGCCCGGAGTACCTTC
cdr3_aa: CASSPTSRARSTF

j_call: TRBJ1-4
v_call: TRBV5-1
clone_size: many
d_call: TRBD1
cdr3_nt: TGCGCCAGCCGGACAGGGGGCGGCGAAAAACTGTTTTTT
cdr3_aa: CASRTGGGEKLFF

j_call: TRBJ2-1
v_call: TRBV29-1
clone_size: .
d_call: .
cdr3_nt: TGCAGCGTTTCTCGGAGGCTTAACAATGAGCAGTTCTTC
cdr3_aa: CSVSRRLNNEQFF

j_call: TRBJ1-1
v_call: TRBV30
clone_size: .
d_call: .
cdr3_nt: TGTGCCTGGGGAACAGGCCTCATGAACACTGAGGCTTTCTTT
cdr3_aa: CAWGTGLMNTEAFF

j_call: TRBJ1-2
v_call: TRBV5-1
clone_size: .
d_call: .
cdr3_nt: TGCGCCAGCAGCTGGATCGGGGAAGGCTACACCTTC
cdr3_aa: CASSWIGEGYTF

j_call: TRBJ1-5
v_call: TRBV2
clone_size: .
d_call: .
cdr3_nt: TGTGCCAGCACGGTAACGGGACAGCCCCAGCATTTT
cdr3_aa: CASTVTGQPQHF

j_call: TRBJ1-5
v_call: TRBV30
clone_size: few
d_call: .
cdr3_nt: TGTGCCTGGAGTATCGGGACGAGAAATCAGCCCCAGCATTTT
cdr3_aa: CAWSIGTRNQPQHF

j_call: TRBJ2-2
v_call: TRBV5-1
clone_size: .
d_call: TRBD2
cdr3_nt: TGCGCCAGCAGCTTCCTAGCGGGAGACCCAACCGGGGAGCTGTTTTTT
cdr3_aa: CASSFLAGDPTGELFF

j_call: TRBJ1-2
v_call: TRBV18
clone_size: once
d_call: TRBD1
cdr3_nt: TGTGCCAGCTCGGAAAACCCCGGGACAGGGAACTATGGCTACACCTTC
cdr3_aa: CASSENPGTGNYGYTF

j_call: TRBJ2-7
v_call: TRBV10-3
clone_size: many
d_call: .
cdr3_nt: TGTGCCATCAGTTTCGACAGCGAGCAGTACTTC
cdr3_aa: CAISFDSEQYF

j_call: TRBJ2-2
v_call: TRBV27
clone_size: .
d_call: TRBD1
cdr3_nt: TGTGCCAGCAGTTCTGCCGGGACAGGGAACACCGGGGAGCTGTTTTTT
cdr3_aa: CASSSAGTGNTGELFF

j_call: TRBJ1-2
v_call: TRBV5-1
clone_size: .
d_call: .
cdr3_nt: TGCGCCAGCAGCTTTGCAGGGGACTATGGCTACACCTTC
cdr3_aa: CASSFAGDYGYTF

j_call: TRBJ2-2
v_call: TRBV4-2
clone_size: .
d_call: .
cdr3_nt: TGTGCCAGCAGCCAAGATTTAAGGACGGACTACGGGGAGCTGTTTTTT
cdr3_aa: CASSQDLRTDYGELFF

j_call: TRBJ2-3
v_call: TRBV29-1
clone_size: .
d_call: .
cdr3_nt: TGCAGCGTTGAAGAGGGACTGGCCCCAGATACGCAGTATTTT
cdr3_aa: CSVEEGLAPDTQYF

j_call: TRBJ2-3
v_call: TRBV5-1
clone_size: .
d_call: TRBD1
cdr3_nt: TGCGCCAGCAGCTTGGGGGACAGGGAAACAGATACGCAGTATTTT
cdr3_aa: CASSLGDRETDTQYF

j_call: TRBJ1-4
v_call: TRBV28
clone_size: .
d_call: TRBD1
cdr3_nt: TGTGCCAGCAGTTTCGGGACAGGGTCTAGAGAAAAACTGTTTTTT
cdr3_aa: CASSFGTGSREKLFF

j_call: TRBJ2-7
v_call: TRBV6-1
clone_size: .
d_call: TRBD2
cdr3_nt: TGTGCCAGCAGCCGGATGCGGGAGAGGCCCGAGCAGTACTTC
cdr3_aa: CASSRMRERPEQYF

j_call: TRBJ2-7
v_call: TRBV4-1
clone_size: .
d_call: .
cdr3_nt: TGCGCCAGCAGCCCCGGCCTGACAACCTCCTACGAGCAGTACTTC
cdr3_aa: CASSPGLTTSYEQYF

j_call: TRBJ2-5
v_call: TRBV2
clone_size: few
d_call: TRBD1
cdr3_nt: TGTGCCAGCAGTCCGAGGACAGGGGGCTGGGAGACCCAGTACTTC
cdr3_aa: CASSPRTGGWETQYF

j_call: TRBJ1-2
v_call: TRBV10-1
clone_size: once
d_call: .
cdr3_nt: TGCGCCAGCAGTGCCGGACAGAACTATGGCTACACCTTC
cdr3_aa: CASSAGQNYGYTF

j_call: TRBJ1-5
v_call: TRBV7-2
clone_size: once
d_call: .
cdr3_nt: TGTGCCAGCAGCTTGAGCGGGGACCAGCCCCAGCATTTT
cdr3_aa: CASSLSGDQPQHF

j_call: TRBJ1-1
v_call: TRBV6-1
clone_size: .
d_call: .
cdr3_nt: TGTGCCAGCAGCCCAGACCCGGGCGGTGAAGCTTTCTTT
cdr3_aa: CASSPDPGGEAFF

j_call: TRBJ1-1
v_call: TRBV19
clone_size: .
d_call: .
cdr3_nt: TGTGCCAGTAGTCGGGGGAGGGGCGCGGGCACTGAAGCTTTCTTT
cdr3_aa: CASSRGRGAGTEAFF

j_call: TRBJ2-5
v_call: TRBV15
clone_size: .
d_call: TRBD2
cdr3_nt: TGTGCCACCAGCAGTAGCGGGAGGACCCAAGAGACCCAGTACTTC
cdr3_aa: CATSSSGRTQETQYF

j_call: TRBJ2-1
v_call: TRBV28
clone_size: .
d_call: .
cdr3_nt: TGTGCCAGCAGCACTCTACCGGGCCCCCCCGTTGGGTCGTTCTTC
cdr3_aa: CASSTLPGPPVGSFF

j_call: TRBJ2-1
v_call: TRBV19
clone_size: .
d_call: .
cdr3_nt: TGTGCCAGTAGTATTAGGCTAGTATCGGGCAATGAGCAGTTCTTC
cdr3_aa: CASSIRLVSGNEQFF

j_call: TRBJ2-5
v_call: TRBV6-1
clone_size: .
d_call: TRBD2
cdr3_nt: TGTGCCAGCAGTGGAGTAGCGGGAGTCACGGGAGAGACCCAGTACTTC
cdr3_aa: CASSGVAGVTGETQYF

j_call: TRBJ2-6
v_call: TRBV5-1
clone_size: .
d_call: .
cdr3_nt: TGCGCCAGCAGCGTCCTCGGGGGCTCTGGGGCCAACGTCCTGACTTTC
cdr3_aa: CASSVLGGSGANVLTF

j_call: TRBJ1-2
v_call: TRBV2
clone_size: .
d_call: .
cdr3_nt: TGTGCCAGCAGTGGACAGGCGACCATCTATGGCTACACCTTC
cdr3_aa: CASSGQATIYGYTF

j_call: TRBJ1-2
v_call: TRBV7-3
clone_size: .
d_call: .
cdr3_nt: TGTGCCAGCAGCCAGGTGGCAGGTTATGGCTACACCTTC
cdr3_aa: CASSQVAGYGYTF

j_call: TRBJ2-1
v_call: TRBV7-2
clone_size: many
d_call: .
cdr3_nt: TGTGCCAGCAGCTTGGGAGCCTACAATGAGCAGTTCTTC
cdr3_aa: CASSLGAYNEQFF

j_call: TRBJ2-7
v_call: TRBV18
clone_size: .
d_call: .
cdr3_nt: TGTGCCAGCTCCGAAGTTGGGGCAGACTACGAGCAGTACTTC
cdr3_aa: CASSEVGADYEQYF